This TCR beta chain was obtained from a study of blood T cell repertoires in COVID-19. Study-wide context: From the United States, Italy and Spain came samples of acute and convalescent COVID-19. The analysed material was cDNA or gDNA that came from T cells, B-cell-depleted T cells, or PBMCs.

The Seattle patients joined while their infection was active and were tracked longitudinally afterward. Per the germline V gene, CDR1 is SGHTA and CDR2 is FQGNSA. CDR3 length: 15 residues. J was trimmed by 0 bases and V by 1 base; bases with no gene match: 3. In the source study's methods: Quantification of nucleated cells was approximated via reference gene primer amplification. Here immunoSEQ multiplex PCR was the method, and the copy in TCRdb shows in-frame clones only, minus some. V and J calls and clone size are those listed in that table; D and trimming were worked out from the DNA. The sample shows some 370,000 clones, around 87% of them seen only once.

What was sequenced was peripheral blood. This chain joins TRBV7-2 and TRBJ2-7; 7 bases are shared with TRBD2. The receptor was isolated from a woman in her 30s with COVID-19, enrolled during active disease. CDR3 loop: CASSLVRGSSYEQYF. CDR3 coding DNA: TGTGCCAGCAGCTTAGTGCGGGGGAGCTCCTACGAGCAGTACTTC.